This T cell receptor (beta chain) is from a study of beta chain features in type 1 diabetes. Trimming took 5 bases from V and 6 from J, leaving 9 bases between them. The germline V gene has CDR1 SGHTA and CDR2 FQGNSA. CDR3 length: 12 amino acids. Findings and limits, study-wide: In these data, an HLA type influence on TCRB rearrangement remained unresolved.

This clone showed up just a few times. Antigen: not known. The isolated RNA, all of it, was reverse transcribed, so expressed TCRB transcripts were what got sequenced. Some clones are missing from TCRdb's copy, which holds only in-frame ones; the method was immunoSEQ multiplex PCR. The top ten clones hold roughly 2% of a sample with some 150,000 clones, over 8.5% of them seen once. This TCR was recovered from a man aged 18-30 years in good health. The chain links TRBV7-2 to TRBJ2-3; D is possibly TRBD2 (5 bases). The specimen was central memory CD4+ T cells from blood. The CDR3 nucleotides are TGTGCCAGCAGCCCTAGCAGGGATACGCAGTATTTT. It translates to CASSPSRDTQYF.